The clone carrying this TCR beta chain was seen only a few times. Its specificity is unknown. TCR alpha and TCR beta cDNA libraries with sample barcodes and UMIs came from 5'RACE using constant-segment primers. TCRdb used MiXCR to reprocess the 5' RACE reads, holding one entry per CDR3 protein. The sample has 250,000 to 350,000 distinct CDR3 sequences, 15% seen once; the top ten hold roughly a fifth. The length of the CDR3 is 17 residues. Per germline, CDR1 SGHAT and CDR2 FQNNGV. Trimming removed 3 bases from V and 4 bases from J; junction bases left unmatched: 11. The sample originates from a study of T-cell memory formation after mild COVID-19. Study details: In these data, TCR clusters were largely donor specific.

Regarding the study as a whole: Researchers found some responding clones in pre-infection memory, a sign that cross-reactive memory joined.

Material for sequencing was PBMCs or a T cell subset sorted from them (not recorded which). This chain links TRBV11-2 with TRBJ2-5; 10 bases line up with TRBD2. The receptor was derived from a man aged 18 to 30 who had mild COVID-19 (a few samples of this study predate the infection). Cell type and time point are not known. CDR3: CASSFGLAVPGGETQYF. In nucleotides, the CDR3 is TGTGCCAGCAGCTTCGGACTAGCGGTCCCCGGGGGAGAGACCCAGTACTTC.